This T cell receptor beta chain was documented in a study of T cell repertoires in cytomegalovirus infection. Background on the study: Indications of both CMV infection and matching HLA type were provided by public TCR beta signatures. Regarding the study as a whole: CMV-specific HLA-C-restricted TCR beta clonotypes dominated the ex vivo response.

On this clonotype: Its cognate antigen is unknown.

One entry per CDR3 protein results from TCRdb running MiXCR on the reads. Here the sample spans some 940,000 distinct CDR3 sequences, roughly 30% being singletons. V lost 0 bases and J lost 4, with 16 bases in between. Per germline, CDR1 DFQATT and CDR2 SNEGSKA (reference sequence). CDR3 length: 16 amino acids. Sequencing was performed on cultured CD8+ T cells from PBMCs, taken from culture after CMV antigen stimulation. The rearrangement uses TRBV20-1 and TRBJ2-1, with a tentative D call TRBD2 (5 bases). The TCR sequence derives from a human donor in good health (CMV status not recorded). Some clones in this sample may be carry-over from other donors' samples. As DNA, the CDR3 is TGCAGTGCTAGAGATCGTTCGCGGGCCCTTTACAATGAGCAGTTCTTC. Protein product: CSARDRSRALYNEQFF.